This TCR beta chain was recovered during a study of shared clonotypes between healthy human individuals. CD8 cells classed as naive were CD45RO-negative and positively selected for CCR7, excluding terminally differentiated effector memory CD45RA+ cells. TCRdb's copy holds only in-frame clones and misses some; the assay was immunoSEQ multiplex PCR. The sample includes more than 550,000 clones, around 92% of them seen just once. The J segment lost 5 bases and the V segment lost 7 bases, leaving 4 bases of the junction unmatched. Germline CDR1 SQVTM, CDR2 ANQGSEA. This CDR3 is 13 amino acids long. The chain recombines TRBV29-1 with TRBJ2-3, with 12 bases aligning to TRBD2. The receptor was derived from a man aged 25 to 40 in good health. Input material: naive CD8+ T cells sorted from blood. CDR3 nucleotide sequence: TGCAGCGAGTTGGGACTAGCGGGAGATACGCAGTATTTT. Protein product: CSELGLAGDTQYF.